The rows below give T cell receptor beta chains drawn from one sample of a study of blood T cell repertoires in COVID-19. The assay was immunoSEQ multiplex PCR, and TCRdb's table has in-frame clones only and misses some. The sample holds fewer than 250,000 clones, 80% to 90% seen once. Sequencing was performed on PBMCs or T cells enriched from blood (not recorded which). The receptor set was obtained from a woman aged 25 to 39 who had been exposed to COVID-19. Both conserved end residues are part of each CDR3. Fields, in order: J gene, clone size, D gene, V gene, CDR3 protein, CDR3 DNA. The D gene is left open where the match is weak. Clone size is shown for a subset of rows, as once, few, many or a class of expanded clone.

j_call: TRBJ2-3; clone_size: NA; d_call: NA; v_call: TRBV28; cdr3_aa: CASSFLQGTDTQYF; cdr3_nt: TGTGCCAGCAGTTTCCTACAGGGCACAGATACGCAGTATTTT
j_call: TRBJ2-1; clone_size: NA; d_call: TRBD2; v_call: TRBV5-8; cdr3_aa: CASSSGLTSGRGNEQFF; cdr3_nt: TGTGCCAGCAGCTCTGGGCTCACTAGCGGGAGAGGCAATGAGCAGTTCTTC
j_call: TRBJ1-4; clone_size: NA; d_call: NA; v_call: TRBV6-5; cdr3_aa: CASSRLGLNNEKLFF; cdr3_nt: TGTGCCAGCAGTCGACTCGGACTGAATAATGAAAAACTGTTTTTT
j_call: TRBJ1-5; clone_size: NA; d_call: NA; v_call: TRBV19; cdr3_aa: CASSISGTVDGGPQHF; cdr3_nt: TGTGCCAGTAGTATTTCCGGGACGGTTGACGGGGGGCCCCAGCATTTT
j_call: TRBJ1-1; clone_size: few; d_call: NA; v_call: TRBV19; cdr3_aa: CASSIGSVQTGFAFF; cdr3_nt: TGTGCCAGTAGTATCGGTTCTGTCCAAACAGGGTTCGCTTTCTTT
j_call: TRBJ2-7; clone_size: NA; d_call: NA; v_call: TRBV3-1/TRBV3-2; cdr3_aa: CASSPGLESYEQYF; cdr3_nt: TGTGCCAGCAGTCCAGGACTGGAATCCTACGAGCAGTACTTC
j_call: TRBJ1-1; clone_size: NA; d_call: NA; v_call: TRBV15; cdr3_aa: CAIQPGQNTEAFF; cdr3_nt: TGTGCCATCCAACCGGGACAGAACACTGAAGCTTTCTTT
j_call: TRBJ1-6; clone_size: NA; d_call: TRBD1; v_call: TRBV7-9; cdr3_aa: CASSFGQGIYNSPLHF; cdr3_nt: TGTGCCAGCAGCTTCGGACAGGGCATCTATAATTCACCCCTCCACTTT
j_call: TRBJ2-5; clone_size: NA; d_call: TRBD2; v_call: TRBV3-1/TRBV3-2; cdr3_aa: CASSPGTSGSIVETQYF; cdr3_nt: TGTGCCAGCAGCCCTGGGACTAGCGGGAGTATCGTAGAGACCCAGTACTTC
j_call: TRBJ2-5; clone_size: NA; d_call: NA; v_call: TRBV18; cdr3_aa: CASSSRAGSGETQYF; cdr3_nt: TGTGCCAGCTCAAGCCGGGCAGGGTCCGGCGAGACCCAGTACTTC
j_call: TRBJ1-1; clone_size: NA; d_call: NA; v_call: TRBV4-1; cdr3_aa: CASSLRGVGRGRSHTEAFF; cdr3_nt: TGCGCCAGCAGCCTGCGTGGTGTAGGGAGGGGACGGTCCCACACTGAAGCTTTCTTT
j_call: TRBJ2-3; clone_size: NA; d_call: TRBD2; v_call: TRBV5-5; cdr3_aa: CASSLDSGTRDYF; cdr3_nt: TGTGCCAGCAGCTTGGACTCCGGGACTAGAGATTATTTT
j_call: TRBJ1-4; clone_size: NA; d_call: NA; v_call: TRBV30; cdr3_aa: CAWESGGGNEKLFF; cdr3_nt: TGTGCCTGGGAAAGCGGTGGGGGCAATGAAAAACTGTTTTTT
j_call: TRBJ2-1; clone_size: NA; d_call: NA; v_call: TRBV2; cdr3_aa: CASSESPNNEQFF; cdr3_nt: TGTGCCAGCAGTGAATCCCCAAACAATGAGCAGTTCTTC
j_call: TRBJ1-4; clone_size: NA; d_call: NA; v_call: TRBV19; cdr3_aa: CASSIGANEKLFF; cdr3_nt: TGTGCCAGTAGTATAGGCGCTAATGAAAAACTGTTTTTT
j_call: TRBJ1-3; clone_size: few; d_call: TRBD1; v_call: TRBV2; cdr3_aa: CASSAQGAGGNTIYF; cdr3_nt: TGTGCCAGCAGTGCCCAGGGGGCAGGAGGAAACACCATATATTTT
j_call: TRBJ2-5; clone_size: NA; d_call: NA; v_call: TRBV5-5; cdr3_aa: CASSRKPLGGIRETQYF; cdr3_nt: TGTGCCAGCAGCCGAAAACCCCTGGGGGGTATTCGCGAGACCCAGTACTTC
j_call: TRBJ2-7; clone_size: NA; d_call: TRBD2; v_call: TRBV2; cdr3_aa: CASSASGSLQYEQYF; cdr3_nt: TGTGCCAGCAGTGCTAGCGGGAGCCTTCAGTACGAGCAGTACTTC
j_call: TRBJ1-2; clone_size: NA; d_call: TRBD1; v_call: TRBV2; cdr3_aa: CASSKNRGGNGYTF; cdr3_nt: TGTGCCAGCAGCAAGAACAGGGGTGGCAATGGCTACACCTTC
j_call: TRBJ1-2; clone_size: NA; d_call: NA; v_call: TRBV7-6; cdr3_aa: CASSRRPGTNYGYTF; cdr3_nt: TGTGCCAGCAGTCGAAGACCGGGGACTAACTATGGCTACACCTTC
j_call: TRBJ1-4; clone_size: NA; d_call: TRBD1; v_call: TRBV5-4; cdr3_aa: CASSSTGRGEKLFF; cdr3_nt: TGTGCCAGCAGCTCGACAGGGCGAGGTGAAAAACTGTTTTTT
j_call: TRBJ2-6; clone_size: NA; d_call: NA; v_call: TRBV7-2; cdr3_aa: CASSSGGANVLTF; cdr3_nt: TGTGCCAGCAGCTCAGGCGGGGCCAACGTCCTGACTTTC
j_call: TRBJ1-2; clone_size: NA; d_call: NA; v_call: TRBV7-8; cdr3_aa: CASSLGYRQALSYGYTF; cdr3_nt: TGTGCCAGCAGCTTAGGATATCGGCAGGCGCTGAGCTATGGCTACACCTTC
j_call: TRBJ2-7; clone_size: NA; d_call: NA; v_call: TRBV28; cdr3_aa: CASSLGRSYEQYF; cdr3_nt: TGTGCCAGCAGTTTAGGCAGGTCCTACGAGCAGTACTTC
j_call: TRBJ1-3; clone_size: NA; d_call: TRBD1; v_call: TRBV29-1; cdr3_aa: CSVEDLEQGAGNTIYF; cdr3_nt: TGCAGCGTTGAAGATCTGGAACAGGGGGCTGGAAACACCATATATTTT
j_call: TRBJ2-7; clone_size: NA; d_call: NA; v_call: TRBV29-1; cdr3_aa: CSAEGRGEQYF; cdr3_nt: TGCAGCGCCGAGGGCAGGGGCGAGCAGTACTTC
j_call: TRBJ1-3; clone_size: NA; d_call: NA; v_call: TRBV29-1; cdr3_aa: CSASHSNSGNTIYF; cdr3_nt: TGCAGCGCCAGTCACAGCAACTCTGGAAACACCATATATTTT
j_call: TRBJ2-7; clone_size: NA; d_call: TRBD2; v_call: TRBV9; cdr3_aa: CASSPRGASGSHEQYF; cdr3_nt: TGTGCCAGCAGCCCTAGGGGGGCTAGCGGGAGCCACGAGCAGTACTTC
j_call: TRBJ1-1; clone_size: NA; d_call: NA; v_call: TRBV7-9; cdr3_aa: CASIRNRAFF; cdr3_nt: TGTGCCAGCATCAGGAATAGGGCTTTCTTT